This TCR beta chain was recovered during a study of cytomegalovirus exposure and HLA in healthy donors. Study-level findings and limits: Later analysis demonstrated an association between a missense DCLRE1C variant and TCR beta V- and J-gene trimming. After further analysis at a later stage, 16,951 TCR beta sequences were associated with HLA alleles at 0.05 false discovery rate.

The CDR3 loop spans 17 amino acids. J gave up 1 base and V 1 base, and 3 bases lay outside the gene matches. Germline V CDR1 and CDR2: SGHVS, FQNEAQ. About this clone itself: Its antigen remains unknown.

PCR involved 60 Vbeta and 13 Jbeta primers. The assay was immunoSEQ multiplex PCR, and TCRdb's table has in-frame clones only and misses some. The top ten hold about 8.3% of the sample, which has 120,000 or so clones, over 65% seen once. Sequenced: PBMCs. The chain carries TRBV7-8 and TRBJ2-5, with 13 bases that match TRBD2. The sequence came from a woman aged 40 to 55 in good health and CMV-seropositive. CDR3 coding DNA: TGTGCCAGCAGCTTAGGAGGACTAGCGGGGGTCCAAGAGACCCAGTACTTC. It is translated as CASSLGGLAGVQETQYF.